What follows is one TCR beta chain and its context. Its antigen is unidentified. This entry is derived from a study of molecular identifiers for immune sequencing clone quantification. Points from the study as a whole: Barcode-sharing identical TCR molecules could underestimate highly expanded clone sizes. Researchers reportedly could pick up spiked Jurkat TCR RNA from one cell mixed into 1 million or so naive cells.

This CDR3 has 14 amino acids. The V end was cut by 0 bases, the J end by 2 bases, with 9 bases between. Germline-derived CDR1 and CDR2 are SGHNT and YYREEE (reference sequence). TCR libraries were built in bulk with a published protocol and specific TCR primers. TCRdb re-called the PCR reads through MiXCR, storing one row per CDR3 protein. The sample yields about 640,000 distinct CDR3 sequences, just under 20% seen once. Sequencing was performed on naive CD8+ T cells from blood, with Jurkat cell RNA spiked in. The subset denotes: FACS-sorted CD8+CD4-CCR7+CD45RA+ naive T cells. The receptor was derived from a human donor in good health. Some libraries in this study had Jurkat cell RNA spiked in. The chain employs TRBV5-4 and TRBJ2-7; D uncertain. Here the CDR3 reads CASSLGRQAYEQYF. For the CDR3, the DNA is TGTGCCAGCAGCTTGGGTAGACAAGCCTACGAGCAGTACTTC.